This T cell receptor (beta chain) comes out of a study of early T cells in non-severe SARS-CoV-2 infection. Study-wide context: The study sequenced bulk RNA from unsorted whole blood, with chains unpaired.

Whole-study results and caveats: Matches to VDJdb favored anti-spike CD8 responses and missed private and CD4 specificities.

In the library, individual cDNA molecules carried attached unique molecular identifiers. TCRdb independently ran MiXCR on the 5' RACE reads; one entry per CDR3 protein. This repertoire shows tens of thousands of distinct CDR3 sequences, approximately 5.1% found once; its top ten account for 5% to 5.5%. This clonotype was seen many times. No antigen is known for it. The germline V gene encodes CDR1 SGHRS and CDR2 YFSETQ. Trimming shortened V by 2 bases and J by 1 base, and 9 bases separated the two germline ends. The CDR3 extends over 14 amino acids. This sequence originates from an adult who was a healthcare worker with PCR-confirmed SARS-CoV-2 infection or an uninfected control (not recorded which). J is TRBJ1-1 and V is TRBV5-1, with D hard to call. The source material was whole blood, sampled at baseline. This CDR3 is CASSFPDRNTEAFF. The CDR3 bases are TGCGCCAGCAGCTTTCCCGATAGGAACACTGAAGCTTTCTTT. Full variable domain (missing parts from reference TRBV5-1 and TRBJ1-1): KAGVTQTPRYLIKTRGQQVTLSCSPISGHRSVSWYQQTPGQGLQFLFEYFSETQRNKGNFPGRFSGRQFSNSRSEMNVSTLELGDSALYLCASSFPDRNTEAFFGQGTRLTVV.